Listed here are 19 T cell receptor beta chains from one sample, sequenced in a study of cytomegalovirus exposure and HLA in healthy donors. PCR involved 60 Vbeta and 13 Jbeta primers. Sequencing used immunoSEQ multiplex PCR; TCRdb keeps in-frame clones, though not all of them. The sample consists of about 180,000 clones, 80% of them appearing once. Sequenced input: PBMCs. All receptors derive from a woman aged 30 to 39 in good health and CMV-seronegative.

The chain uses TRBV10-3 and TRBJ1-2; tentatively, D is TRBD1 (5 bases). Germline V lookup: CDR1 ENHRY, CDR2 SYGVKD. The CDR3 is 17 residues long. V lost 2 bases, J lost 0 bases, and 16 bases lay in between. CDR3 in amino acids: CAISEAGRAGPNYGYTF. Here the CDR3 DNA reads TGTGCCATCAGTGAGGCCGGAAGGGCAGGGCCTAACTATGGCTACACCTTC.

The chain is built from TRBV6-5 and TRBJ2-7; 14 positions agree with TRBD2. CDR1 and CDR2 from the germline V gene are MNHEY and SVGAGI. V was clipped by 7 bases and J by 2 bases; unmatched bases: 4. The CDR3 is 15 amino acids. Here the CDR3 DNA reads TGTGCCAGCACCGGGACTAGCGGGGGCACCTACGAGCAGTACTTC. Encoded protein: CASTGTSGGTYEQYF.

The chain joins TRBV30 to TRBJ2-7; 12 bases map to TRBD2. This CDR3 has 22 amino acids. Germline lookup yields CDR1 GTSNPN and CDR2 SVGIG (reference sequence). V dropped 0 bases and J dropped 2; count of bases not matched to a gene: 23. As DNA, the CDR3 is TGTGCCTGGAGTGTAATGGTTCTAGCGGGGGGGAAAGGGGTCCAGATAGCCTACGAGCAGTACTTC. It specifies CAWSVMVLAGGKGVQIAYEQYF.

This rearrangement joins TRBV11-1 to TRBJ1-1; a weak D match, TRBD1 (5 bases). This CDR3 comprises 13 residues. Per germline, CDR1 SGHAT and CDR2 FQDESV (reference sequence). V lost 5 bases and J 2 bases, leaving 9 bases between the germline ends. Written as DNA, the CDR3 is TGTGCCAGCAGCCGGGGGGGAAACACTGAAGCTTTCTTT. Encoded protein: CASSRGGNTEAFF.

The chain uses TRBV29-1 and TRBJ2-3; 7 nucleotides align to TRBD1. The CDR3 sequence is 13 residues long. Trimming took 8 bases from V and 0 from J; bases not matched to a gene: 5. Germline CDR1 SQVTM, CDR2 ANQGSEA. The CDR3 spells CSTLTGSTDTQYF. The CDR3 nucleotides are TGCAGCACCCTGACAGGGAGCACAGATACGCAGTATTTT.

The genes are TRBV6-5 and TRBJ1-1; a weak D match, TRBD1 (6 bases). V gave up 6 bases and J gave up 0 bases, with 11 bases separating them. Looked up from germline, CDR1 is MNHEY and CDR2 is SVGAGI. The CDR3 is made up of 14 amino acids. The CDR3 coding sequence is TGTGCCAGCAGGAGGGACACCGTGAACACTGAAGCTTTCTTT. Its protein product is CASRRDTVNTEAFF.

This clone was seen only once. The rearrangement uses TRBV10-3 and TRBJ2-7, with TRBD2 as a possible D gene (5 bases). The germline V gene has CDR1 ENHRY and CDR2 SYGVKD. The CDR3 sequence is 13 residues long. Trimming removed 7 bases at V and 5 bases at J, with 15 bases between. CDR3 residues: CAINRDLTHEQYF. For the CDR3, the DNA is TGTGCCATCAATCGGGATCTGACCCACGAGCAGTACTTC.

The CDR3 DNA reads TGTGCCAGTAACGACAGGGGGATTGGTCAGCCCCAGCATTTT. It specifies CASNDRGIGQPQHF. V gene TRBV27 combines with J gene TRBJ1-5; 9 bases line up with TRBD1. V shed 9 bases, J shed 6 bases, and the junction held 9 bases outside the gene matches. Germline V gene data show CDR1 as MNHEY and CDR2 as SMNVEV (reference sequence). CDR3 length: 14 residues.

The V call is TRBV10-3, the J call TRBJ1-5; 10 bases fit TRBD1. The CDR3 runs to 13 residues. Trimming took 7 bases from V and 4 from J; bases not matched to a gene: 1. CDR1 is ENHRY, CDR2 SYGVKD, per germline. CDR3 residues: CAIKDRGNQPQHF. The CDR3 nucleotides are TGTGCCATCAAGGACAGGGGGAATCAGCCCCAGCATTTT.

The chain recombines TRBV13 with TRBJ2-2; D may be TRBD2 (5 bases). The CDR3 contains 14 residues. V was shortened by 5 bases and J by 7 bases, with 14 bases between the two germline ends. The V gene's germline CDR1 is PRHDT and CDR2 FYEKMQ (reference sequence). CDR3 coding DNA: TGTGCCAGCAGCGGACGCGTACGGGACGGGGAGCTGTTTTTT. Amino acids: CASSGRVRDGELFF.

The chain recombines TRBV6-1 with TRBJ2-7; D possibly corresponds to TRBD2 (5 bases). CDR1 and CDR2 from the germline V gene are MNHNS and SASEGT. The CDR3 has 13 amino acids. Trimming removed 3 bases at V and 2 bases at J, with 8 bases between. CDR3 nucleotide sequence: TGTGCCAGCAGTGAGAGGGAGCCCTACGAGCAGTACTTC. It codes for CASSEREPYEQYF.

The J gene is TRBJ2-4, the V gene TRBV30; TRBD1 matches at 9 bases. Germline CDR1 and CDR2: GTSNPN and SVGIG (reference sequence). The V segment lost 4 bases and the J segment 6 bases; nucleotides outside the gene matches: 10. CDR3 length: 15 amino acids. The CDR3 loop reads CAWNTDRGGGNIQYF. CDR3 DNA: TGTGCCTGGAATACCGACAGGGGGGGAGGAAACATTCAGTACTTC.

The chain recombines TRBV7-2 with TRBJ2-3, with D possibly matching TRBD2 (7 bases). There are 15 residues in the CDR3. Trimming left V 2 bases short and J 3 bases short, with 12 bases between. From germline, CDR1 is SGHTA and CDR2 FQGNSA. The CDR3 region has the DNA TGTGCCAGCAGCTTAATTAGGGGGGGAACAGATACGCAGTATTTT. As protein: CASSLIRGGTDTQYF.

The chain joins TRBV11-1 to TRBJ2-7; possible D gene TRBD1, 6 bases. CDR3 length equals 15 residues. The germline V gene encodes CDR1 SGHAT and CDR2 FQDESV (reference sequence). The V gene lost 4 bases and the J gene lost 3 bases, with 16 bases spanning the gap. The CDR3 bases are TGTGCCAGCAGCTCGAAGGAATTACAGGGCTACGAGCAGTACTTC. As protein: CASSSKELQGYEQYF. Full variable domain (remainder filled in from reference TRBV11-1 and TRBJ2-7): EAEVAQSPRYKITEKSQAVAFWCDPISGHATLYWYRQILGQGPELLVQFQDESVVDDSQLPKDRFSAERLKGVDSTLKIQPAELGDSAMYLCASSSKELQGYEQYFGPGTRLTVT.

The V and J genes are TRBV5-1 and TRBJ2-2; D not certain. This CDR3 comprises 15 residues. The germline V gene has CDR1 SGHRS and CDR2 YFSETQ. Between the trimmed V and J ends, which lost 4 bases and 1 base, there was a span of 11 bases. CDR3 bases: TGCGCCAGCAGCCTCGACCCGGGGAACACCGGGGAGCTGTTTTTT. Amino acid sequence: CASSLDPGNTGELFF.

The chain is built from TRBV13 and TRBJ2-6; TRBD2 aligns across 8 bases. The V segment lost 4 bases and the J segment 3 bases; nucleotides outside the gene matches: 8. CDR1 and CDR2 (germline): PRHDT, FYEKMQ (reference sequence). The CDR3 covers 17 residues. CDR3 region: CASSSTPGGVGANVLTF. CDR3 nucleotides: TGTGCCAGCAGCTCAACCCCGGGGGGGGTTGGGGCCAACGTCCTGACTTTC.

This clone was detected once. V is TRBV21-1 and J is TRBJ1-3; whether TRBD1, the table's D call, matches the DNA was not checked. TRBV21-1 is tagged as a pseudogene. The CDR3 is made up of 15 amino acids. The CDR3 protein is CASPRDSTSGNTIYF. The CDR3 bases are TGTGCCAGCCCGAGAGACAGCACCTCTGGAAACACCATATATTTT.

This chain links TRBV4-3 with TRBJ1-1, with D perhaps TRBD1 (5 bases). CDR1 LGHNA and CDR2 YSLEER come from the germline V gene. This CDR3 contains 17 residues. V shed 0 bases and J shed 1 base, with 15 bases lying between them. CDR3 nucleotides: TGCGCCAGCAGCCAAGACCGACCGAGCGGGGGGAACACTGAAGCTTTCTTT. Protein sequence: CASSQDRPSGGNTEAFF.

This sequence joins TRBV5-6 and TRBJ1-5, with D tentatively TRBD1 (6 bases). The CDR3 covers 14 residues. The ends were cut back, 2 bases at V and 6 bases at J, with 12 bases in the middle. Germline CDR1 SGHDT, CDR2 YYEEEE. DNA of the CDR3: TGTGCCAGCAGCTTTGGGCAGGGGATTCAGCCCCAGCATTTT. It encodes CASSFGQGIQPQHF.